The subject of this entry is one T cell receptor beta chain. Antigen unknown. The data originate from a study of cytomegalovirus exposure and HLA in healthy donors. Across the whole study: Per a later analysis, the approximately 690 first-cohort and approximately 120 validation repertoires shared one platform.

Study results and caveats: Subsequent analysis found a tendency for first-cohort TCR clusters to co-occur within the 90 to 150 validation repertoires. Under in vitro conditions, three CMV-associated chains were confirmed as specific for CMV antigens.

Produced via immunoSEQ multiplex PCR; TCRdb's table is partial and in-frame only. The sample has about 140,000 clones; around four fifths are singletons. Germline V gene sequence: CDR1 LGHNA, CDR2 YNFKEQ. V lost 6 bases and J 5 bases, leaving 19 bases between the germline ends. CDR3 length: 15 amino acids. The clonotype comes from a young woman in good health and CMV-seronegative. Sequencing used PBMCs. The rearrangement uses TRBV4-2 and TRBJ1-1, with TRBD1 as a possible D gene (6 bases). CDR3 coding DNA: TGTGCCAGCAGGCTACACCAGGGGCAGGGGACTGAAGCTTTCTTT. Amino acids: CASRLHQGQGTEAFF.